These T cell receptor beta chains were read from a single sample in a study of shared T cell receptors in the human thymus. Assay used: immunoSEQ multiplex PCR; TCRdb lists only in-frame clones, some missing. The data contain roughly 500,000 clones, around three quarters of them singletons. The same sample was also studied in work on human thymus T cells.

The specimen sequenced was thymocytes. The receptors were sampled from a boy under three years old with a congenital heart defect. Each CDR3 is given without its conserved first and last residue. The order of the fields is J gene, clone size, V gene, CDR3 protein. Some rows mark clone size as missing; the rest say once, few, many or name a class of expanded clone.

TRBJ2-3 once TRBV4-3 ASSQGSGRGTDTQY
TRBJ2-5 . TRBV15 ATSRGKDLGRAETQY
TRBJ1-2 . TRBV30 AWIGQGATGYT
TRBJ2-7 . TRBV6-7 ASSYSILVYEQY
TRBJ1-3 . TRBV11-2 ASSLAPDRGGRGNTIY
TRBJ1-1 . TRBV6-5 ASSYTPTGEYTEAF
TRBJ2-1 . TRBV9 ASSPRTSGRAHSSYNEQF
TRBJ1-1 few TRBV7-2 ASSLSRVNTEAF
TRBJ2-3 . TRBV15 ATSIAGFTDTQY
TRBJ2-7 . TRBV5-1 ASRASGDQAYEQY
TRBJ1-1 few TRBV30 AWGRAGIPNTEAF
TRBJ1-4 . TRBV5-4 ASSLARGTANGEKLF
TRBJ2-7 . TRBV14 ASSRLSGRARDEQY
TRBJ1-1 once TRBV15 ATSQGIQEQAF
TRBJ1-2 . TRBV14 ASSHGDSLNYGYT
TRBJ2-5 . TRBV6-6 ASSYPESETQY
TRBJ2-2 few TRBV19 ASSIAGANTGELF
TRBJ2-5 . TRBV5-6 ASSFWTEQETQY
TRBJ2-7 . TRBV10-3 AISDPTGTGGLYEQY
TRBJ2-1 . TRBV27 ASSDRTSGSGDNEQF
TRBJ1-4 few TRBV11-2 ASSLEQAPTNEKLF